The 29 T cell receptor beta chains below all came from one sample that was sequenced in a study of siplizumab effects on memory and regulatory T cells. The method was immunoSEQ multiplex PCR; TCRdb's version includes in-frame clones alone and lacks a portion of them. The table has roughly 92,000 clones, about 93% seen once; the top ten hold 0.3%. The sample taken for sequencing was non-Treg CD4+ T cells sorted from blood. Receptors originate from a human donor in good health.

This clone was recorded only once. CDR3 DNA: TGTGCCTGGAGTACACTTGGACTAGCGGGAGTTAAGACCTACGAGCAGTACTTC. It codes for CAWSTLGLAGVKTYEQYF. The chain carries TRBV30 and TRBJ2-7; TRBD2 aligns across 13 bases. The length of the CDR3 is 18 residues. With 2 bases clipped from V and 2 bases from J, the junction kept 12 bases outside the gene matches. Germline CDR1 and CDR2: GTSNPN and SVGIG (reference sequence).

This chain uses TRBV4-3 with TRBJ2-4, with TRBD1 identical over 9 bases. The CDR3 covers 18 residues. The V segment lost 1 base and the J segment 2 bases; nucleotides outside the gene matches: 9. Looked up from germline, CDR1 is LGHNA and CDR2 is YSLEER. CDR3 loop: CASSQGLTGGISKNIQYF. Here the CDR3 DNA reads TGCGCCAGCAGCCAAGGATTAACAGGGGGCATCTCCAAAAACATTCAGTACTTC.

V is TRBV6-5 and J is TRBJ2-5; D is uncertain. The CDR3 is 14 amino acids. Germline CDR1 is MNHEY and CDR2 is SVGAGI. V was clipped by 6 bases and J by 1 base, with 12 bases between them. The CDR3 sequence is CASRRHDTQETQYF. The CDR3 DNA sequence: TGTGCCAGCAGGAGACACGACACCCAAGAGACCCAGTACTTC.

The J gene is TRBJ1-2, the V gene TRBV5-6; 10 bases agree with TRBD1. Trimming cost V 3 bases and J 7 bases; bases outside gene matches: 6. The CDR3 extends over 14 amino acids. Germline values: CDR1 SGHDT, CDR2 YYEEEE. CDR3 protein: CASSSGQGRLGYTF. The CDR3, as DNA: TGTGCCAGCAGCTCGGGACAGGGGCGTCTTGGCTACACCTTC.

In DNA form, the CDR3 reads TGTGCCAGCAGGGAGACAGTCGAGCAGTACTTC. This encodes CASRETVEQYF. The chain links TRBV6-1 to TRBJ2-7, with D maybe TRBD1 (5 bases). Germline-derived CDR1 and CDR2 are MNHNS and SASEGT. V shed 6 bases and J shed 6 bases, with 9 bases lying between them. CDR3 length: 11 residues.

Only one count was recorded for this clone. V and J are TRBV5-4 and TRBJ2-1, with D possibly being TRBD2 (5 bases). The CDR3 contains 13 residues. V lost 4 bases to trimming and J lost 9 bases, with 14 bases between them. The V gene's germline CDR1 is SGHNT and CDR2 YYREEE (reference sequence). The CDR3 sequence: CASSDRTGVEQFF. The CDR3 DNA follows: TGTGCCAGCAGCGACCGGACCGGGGTTGAGCAGTTCTTC.

The chain recombines TRBV5-4 with TRBJ1-2; D unresolved. The CDR3 runs 13 residues. V lost 4 bases and J 1 base, leaving 8 bases between the germline ends. The V gene's germline CDR1 is SGHNT and CDR2 YYREEE (reference sequence). This CDR3 reads CASSHTSNYGYTF. The CDR3 DNA reads as TGTGCCAGCAGCCATACAAGTAACTATGGCTACACCTTC. The full variable domain, completed using reference TRBV5-4 and TRBJ1-2, is ETGVTQSPTHLIKTRGQQVTLRCSSQSGHNTVSWYQQALGQGPQFIFQYYREEENGRGNFPPRFSGLQFPNYSSELNVNALELDDSALYLCASSHTSNYGYTFGSGTRLTVV.

In its sample, this clone was seen a few times. The chain has TRBV2 and TRBJ1-5; D gene ambiguous. Germline V gene lookup returns CDR1 SNHLY and CDR2 FYNNEI. CDR3 length: 14 residues. Trimming took off 5 bases at V and 1 base at J, with 9 bases between the two ends. The DNA of the CDR3 is TGTGCCAGCAGTTACGACGGGAGCAATCAGCCCCAGCATTTT. Encoded protein: CASSYDGSNQPQHF.

V usage is TRBV5-4 and J usage is TRBJ1-2, with a tentative D call TRBD1 (6 bases). The CDR3 loop spans 16 amino acids. Looked up from germline, CDR1 is SGHNT and CDR2 is YYREEE (reference sequence). V was cut by 0 bases and J by 7 bases, with 19 bases left in between. The CDR3, as DNA: TGTGCCAGCAGCTTGGCTCTGACAGGATGGAATAGTGGCTACACCTTC. Translating it yields CASSLALTGWNSGYTF.

The V and J genes are TRBV18 and TRBJ1-5; 11 nucleotides line up with TRBD1. Trimming at V came to 6 bases and at J to 7 bases, leaving 11 bases not matched to a gene. This CDR3 has 16 residues. Germline V gene data show CDR1 as KGHSH and CDR2 as LQKENI. This CDR3 reads CASSADRGLPGQPQHF. Here the CDR3 DNA reads TGTGCCAGCTCTGCGGACAGGGGGCTTCCTGGCCAGCCCCAGCATTTT.

The rearrangement uses TRBV6-5 and TRBJ2-7; 8 bases fit TRBD2. Germline V CDR1 and CDR2: MNHEY, SVGAGI. Trimming removed 6 bases from V and 1 base from J; junction bases left unmatched: 5. The CDR3 runs to 14 residues. CDR3 nucleotides: TGTGCCAGCAGGCCGGGGGGGAGGTCCTACGAGCAGTACTTC. Encoded protein: CASRPGGRSYEQYF.

J is TRBJ2-5 and V is TRBV7-8, with 16 bases matching TRBD2. With V trimmed by 4 bases and J by 6 bases, 8 bases remained unmatched. The CDR3 length is 17 residues. CDR1 SGHVS and CDR2 FQNEAQ come from the germline V gene. The CDR3 here is CASSSGLAGGPRKTQYF. The CDR3, as DNA: TGTGCCAGCAGCTCGGGACTAGCGGGAGGGCCGAGGAAGACCCAGTACTTC. The variable domain in full, with the rest retrieved from reference TRBV7-8 and TRBJ2-5, is GAGVSQSPRYKVAKRGQDVALRCDPISGHVSLFWYQQALGQGPEFLTYFQNEAQLDKSGLPSDRFFAERPEGSVSTLKIQRTQQEDSAVYLCASSSGLAGGPRKTQYFGPGTRLLVL.

The genes are TRBV28 and TRBJ1-2; no clear D gene. This CDR3 contains 13 residues. Germline V gene data show CDR1 as MDHEN and CDR2 as SYDVKM. The V and J ends lost 7 bases and 4 bases respectively, with 13 bases between them. The CDR3 coding sequence is TGTGCCAGCACGGTTGGGGTGACCTATGGCTACACCTTC. Protein: CASTVGVTYGYTF.

V is TRBV6-1 and J is TRBJ2-5, with a tentative D call TRBD1 (6 bases). CDR3 length equals 13 residues. Trimming shortened V by 5 bases and J by 3 bases, and 10 bases separated the two germline ends. Per germline, CDR1 MNHNS and CDR2 SASEGT. This CDR3 reads CASSPRTEETQYF. CDR3 DNA: TGTGCCAGCAGTCCTCGGACAGAAGAGACCCAGTACTTC.

V gene TRBV6-1 combines with J gene TRBJ2-3; 11 positions match TRBD1. The CDR3 is made up of 15 amino acids. V dropped 5 bases and J dropped 4; count of bases not matched to a gene: 5. Germline V CDR1 and CDR2: MNHNS, SASEGT. CDR3 sequence: CASSQGTGGPDTQYF. The CDR3 DNA reads TGTGCCAGCAGTCAAGGGACAGGGGGTCCAGATACGCAGTATTTT.

The V gene is TRBV11-2, the J gene TRBJ2-3; no clear D gene. Trimming took 5 bases from V and 4 from J, leaving 13 bases between them. Germline V CDR1 and CDR2: SGHAT, FQNNGV. The CDR3 covers 14 residues. The CDR3 region is CASSHPPTPDTQYF. Written as DNA, the CDR3 is TGTGCCAGCAGCCATCCTCCAACCCCAGATACGCAGTATTTT.

This sequence joins TRBV9 and TRBJ2-5; the D gene is possibly TRBD1 (6 bases). The germline V and J ends were trimmed by 0 bases and 3 bases, with 9 bases remaining between them. CDR1 is SGDLS, CDR2 YYNGEE, per germline. The CDR3 covers 14 residues. The chain's CDR3 is CASSVGPGEETQYF. As DNA, the CDR3 is TGTGCCAGCAGCGTAGGCCCAGGGGAAGAGACCCAGTACTTC.

The rearrangement joins TRBV15 to TRBJ1-2; a weak D match, TRBD1 (6 bases). V was cut by 0 bases and J by 7 bases, with 15 bases left in between. The CDR3 is made up of 15 amino acids. Germline V gives CDR1 LNHNV, CDR2 YYDKDF (reference sequence). The CDR3 region has the DNA TGTGCCACCAGCAGAGACAAGGGGGAAAGTGGTGGCTACACCTTC. Amino acid sequence: CATSRDKGESGGYTF. Complete variable domain (other parts from reference TRBV15 and TRBJ1-2): DAMVIQNPRYQVTQFGKPVTLSCSQTLNHNVMYWYQQKSSQAPKLLFHYYDKDFNNEADTPDNFQSRRPNTSFCFLDIRSPGLGDTAMYLCATSRDKGESGGYTFGSGTRLTVV.

J is TRBJ1-5 and V is TRBV6-1; no clear D. The CDR3 length is 13 residues. Germline CDR1 MNHNS, CDR2 SASEGT. The V and J ends lost 8 bases and 4 bases respectively, with 12 bases between them. Here the CDR3 reads CASSVRENQPQHF. CDR3 bases: TGTGCCAGCTCTGTGCGGGAAAATCAGCCCCAGCATTTT.

V and J are TRBV6-5 and TRBJ1-6; 7 positions match TRBD1. This CDR3 is built from 13 residues. V shed 6 bases, J shed 6 bases, and the junction held 2 bases outside the gene matches. Germline V CDR1 and CDR2: MNHEY, SVGAGI. The CDR3 reads CASRTGSNSPLHF. In nucleotides, the CDR3 is TGTGCCAGCAGGACAGGGAGTAATTCACCCCTCCACTTT.

The chain links TRBV4-1 to TRBJ2-7; D possibly corresponds to TRBD2 (6 bases). Germline-derived CDR1 and CDR2 are MGHRA and YSYEKL. The CDR3 has 17 residues. V was cut by 1 base and J by 4 bases, with 20 bases left in between. CDR3 coding DNA: TGCGCCAGCAGCCAAGCACAGGTCGGGGGTTCGTATTACGAGCAGTACTTC. Encoded protein: CASSQAQVGGSYYEQYF.

The chain employs TRBV4-2 and TRBJ1-1; D is perhaps TRBD1 (5 bases). V dropped 3 bases and J dropped 0 bases, with 14 bases sitting between them. The CDR3 runs to 16 residues. Germline V gives CDR1 LGHNA, CDR2 YNFKEQ. CDR3 DNA: TGTGCCAGCAGCCACCACGCGGCAGGGCTGAACACTGAAGCTTTCTTT. Translated, it gives CASSHHAAGLNTEAFF.

The CDR3 protein is CASSVDGSGDSYEQYF. DNA for the CDR3: TGTGCCAGCAGCGTAGATGGTAGCGGAGACTCCTACGAGCAGTACTTC. The chain couples TRBV9 to TRBJ2-7; the D gene is possibly TRBD2 (6 bases). The CDR3 has 16 amino acids. Deletions cut 0 bases from V and 0 bases from J, with 13 bases between. CDR1 SGDLS and CDR2 YYNGEE come from the germline V gene. Full variable domain (remainder filled in from reference TRBV9 and TRBJ2-7): DSGVTQTPKHLITATGQRVTLRCSPRSGDLSVYWYQQSLDQGLQFLIQYYNGEERAKGNILERFSAQQFPDLHSELNLSSLELGDSALYFCASSVDGSGDSYEQYFGPGTRLTVT.

This clone has just one count. The gene calls are TRBV6-5 and TRBJ2-5, with D perhaps TRBD1 (6 bases). The length of the CDR3 is 11 residues. Germline V lookup: CDR1 MNHEY, CDR2 SVGAGI. The V end was cut by 8 bases, the J end by 7 bases, with 11 bases between. CDR3 in DNA: TGTGCCAGCCAGGCACAGGGGACCCAGTACTTC. This encodes CASQAQGTQYF.

The chain has TRBV6-6 and TRBJ2-5; D may be TRBD1 (5 bases). Per germline, CDR1 MNHNY and CDR2 SVGAGI (reference sequence). V was clipped by 5 bases and J by 5 bases, with 18 bases between them. The CDR3 is 15 amino acids. CDR3 sequence reads: CASSLTWQGGETQYF. DNA of the CDR3: TGTGCCAGCAGTCTTACCTGGCAGGGTGGGGAGACCCAGTACTTC.

The chain couples TRBV27 to TRBJ1-2; D not resolved. Germline CDR1 reads MNHEY; CDR2 reads SMNVEV (reference sequence). The CDR3 contains 13 residues. Trimming stripped 1 base from V and 3 bases from J, with 6 bases between. CDR3 sequence reads: CASSLWQHYGYTF. DNA for the CDR3: TGTGCCAGCAGTTTATGGCAGCACTATGGCTACACCTTC.

The V call is TRBV18, the J call TRBJ2-7; D possibly corresponds to TRBD1 (5 bases). The CDR3 spans 14 residues. Trimming took 2 bases from V and 2 from J, leaving 10 bases between them. CDR1 KGHSH and CDR2 LQKENI come from the germline V gene. Written as DNA, the CDR3 is TGTGCCAGCTCACCAGTCAGGGCGACCTACGAGCAGTACTTC. This sequence encodes CASSPVRATYEQYF.

This clone came up once. CDR3 in DNA: TGTGCCAGCAGCTTACCGGGCCAGGAGACTGAAGCTTTCTTT. It codes for CASSLPGQETEAFF. The V gene is TRBV5-4, the J gene TRBJ1-1; D gene uncertain. V lost 2 bases and J 5 bases, leaving 13 bases between the germline ends. This CDR3 region has 14 residues. Looked up from germline, CDR1 is SGHNT and CDR2 is YYREEE (reference sequence). The full variable domain, in which reference TRBV5-4 and TRBJ1-1 provide the parts outside the CDR3, is ETGVTQSPTHLIKTRGQQVTLRCSSQSGHNTVSWYQQALGQGPQFIFQYYREEENGRGNFPPRFSGLQFPNYSSELNVNALELDDSALYLCASSLPGQETEAFFGQGTRLTVV.

The V gene is TRBV6-1, the J gene TRBJ2-5; weak D call: TRBD2 (5 bases). The CDR3 loop spans 13 amino acids. CDR1 is MNHNS and CDR2 is SASEGT in the germline V gene. V was trimmed by 2 bases and J by 5 bases, leaving 9 bases between them. The CDR3 is CASSELERETQYF. CDR3 DNA sequence: TGTGCCAGCAGTGAACTGGAGCGGGAGACCCAGTACTTC.